A selection of T cell receptor beta chains follows, all from one sample in a study of shared clonotypes between healthy human individuals. Clones were read by immunoSEQ multiplex PCR, and TCRdb kept only the in-frame ones, dropping some. The sample includes 2 million to 2.5 million clones, 80% to 95% of them seen just once. The sequencing sample was made of naive CD4+ T cells from PBMCs. The receptors here all came from a man between 18 and 35 years old in good health. Some clones in this sample may be carry-over from other donors' samples. The CDR3 runs from the conserved cysteine through the conserved F or W. The D gene is left open where the match is weak. Some rows have no size entry. The others give once, few or many, or a class for an expanded clone.

V	J	size	D	CDR3	DNA
TRBV5-1	TRBJ2-1	NA	NA	CASSLGPERFHEQFF	TGCGCCAGCAGCTTAGGACCCGAGCGATTCCATGAGCAGTTCTTC
TRBV7-2	TRBJ1-2	NA	TRBD1	CASSTRTGLDGYTF	TGTGCCAGCAGTACTCGGACAGGGCTTGATGGCTACACCTTC
TRBV6-5	TRBJ2-7	NA	TRBD1	CASRGTAGYEQYF	TGTGCCAGCAGAGGGACAGCCGGCTACGAGCAGTACTTC
TRBV2	TRBJ2-3	NA	NA	CASRGDSLDTQYF	TGTGCCAGCAGGGGGGACTCACTAGATACGCAGTATTTT
TRBV5-8	TRBJ2-5	NA	TRBD2	CASRLAGAETQYF	TGTGCCAGCAGATTAGCGGGAGCTGAGACCCAGTACTTC
TRBV7-3	TRBJ2-3	NA	TRBD2	CASSFLRLAGGLTDTQYF	TGTGCCAGCAGCTTTCTTAGACTAGCGGGAGGTCTCACAGATACGCAGTATTTT
TRBV5-4	TRBJ2-7	NA	TRBD2	CATSAGTSGYYEQYF	TGTGCCACCTCAGCCGGGACTAGCGGTTACTACGAGCAGTACTTC
TRBV10-2	TRBJ2-3	NA	TRBD2	CASSRLADSTDTQYF	TGCGCCAGCAGCAGACTAGCGGATAGCACAGATACGCAGTATTTT
TRBV5-1	TRBJ1-3	NA	NA	CASSLDYGGRIGNTIYF	TGCGCCAGCAGCTTGGACTATGGGGGGCGCATTGGAAACACCATATATTTT
TRBV19	TRBJ2-5	NA	TRBD1	CASSPRQGAGQETQYF	TGTGCCAGTAGTCCTCGACAGGGGGCCGGGCAAGAGACCCAGTACTTC
TRBV19	TRBJ2-1	NA	NA	CASSDLPSSYNEQFF	TGTGCCAGTAGTGATCTGCCAAGCTCCTACAATGAGCAGTTCTTC
TRBV29-1	TRBJ2-5	NA	TRBD1	CSAIPGQGRETQYF	TGCAGCGCAATACCCGGACAGGGGAGAGAGACCCAGTACTTC
TRBV5-1	TRBJ2-7	NA	NA	CASSPPGLAYEQYF	TGCGCCAGCAGCCCCCCAGGGTTGGCCTACGAGCAGTACTTC
TRBV19	TRBJ1-3	NA	NA	CASALRVFSGNTIYF	TGTGCCAGCGCTCTTCGGGTTTTCTCTGGAAACACCATATATTTT
TRBV27	TRBJ2-7	NA	NA	CASSLSRSSYEQYF	TGTGCCAGCAGTTTAAGCCGAAGCTCCTACGAGCAGTACTTC
TRBV5-5	TRBJ2-2	NA	NA	CASSLATPGTGELFF	TGTGCCAGCAGCTTGGCTACCCCGGGGACCGGGGAGCTGTTTTTT
TRBV6-4	TRBJ2-1	NA	NA	CASSASVWYNEQFF	TGTGCCAGCAGTGCTTCAGTGTGGTACAATGAGCAGTTCTTC
TRBV20-1	TRBJ1-2	NA	NA	CSAWESPNYTF	TGCAGTGCCTGGGAGTCTCCTAACTACACCTTC
TRBV7-9	TRBJ1-1	few	NA	CASSPRPNTEAFF	TGTGCCAGCAGCCCTAGACCAAACACTGAAGCTTTCTTT
TRBV11-2	TRBJ1-2	NA	NA	CASSLDGGLGYGYTF	TGTGCCAGCAGCTTAGACGGGGGGCTCGGCTATGGCTACACCTTC
TRBV4-1	TRBJ2-7	NA	NA	CASSQVGTRNLEQYF	TGCGCCAGCAGCCAAGTGGGAACTAGAAATTTAGAGCAGTACTTC
TRBV28	TRBJ2-1	NA	NA	CASSRSGRNEQFF	TGTGCCAGCAGTCGATCCGGGCGCAATGAGCAGTTCTTC
TRBV5-6	TRBJ2-1	NA	NA	CASRRDPKGEQFF	TGTGCCAGCAGGCGGGACCCCAAGGGGGAGCAGTTCTTC
TRBV4-3	TRBJ1-2	NA	TRBD1	CASSQNYRGQVYGYTF	TGCGCCAGCAGCCAAAATTACAGGGGGCAGGTCTATGGCTACACCTTC
TRBV7-3	TRBJ2-3	NA	NA	CASSLTGAAGAGDTQYF	TGTGCCAGCAGCTTAACAGGGGCTGCTGGGGCGGGGGATACGCAGTATTTT
TRBV18	TRBJ2-1	NA	TRBD2	CASSQVAGGPDNEQFF	TGTGCCAGCTCTCAAGTAGCGGGAGGGCCTGACAATGAGCAGTTCTTC
TRBV19	TRBJ2-2	once	TRBD1	CASSIDPQGARSGELFF	TGTGCCAGTAGTATAGACCCACAGGGGGCGCGTTCCGGGGAGCTGTTTTTT
TRBV5-4	TRBJ2-2	NA	TRBD2	CASSWTSGTGELFF	TGTGCCAGCAGCTGGACTAGCGGAACCGGGGAGCTGTTTTTT
TRBV9	TRBJ1-5	once	NA	CASSVGAAPNQPQHF	TGTGCCAGCAGCGTAGGGGCAGCACCCAATCAGCCCCAGCATTTT
TRBV18	TRBJ1-2	NA	NA	CASSPDRSNYGYTF	TGTGCCAGCTCACCAGACAGATCTAACTATGGCTACACCTTC
TRBV7-7	TRBJ2-7	NA	NA	CASSRDRSYEQYF	TGTGCCAGCAGCCGGGACCGAAGTTACGAGCAGTACTTC
TRBV9	TRBJ1-1	NA	NA	CASSVGGANTEAFF	TGTGCCAGCAGCGTAGGAGGGGCCAACACTGAAGCTTTCTTT
TRBV11-2	TRBJ2-6	NA	NA	CASGTAGANVLTF	TGTGCCAGCGGGACCGCTGGGGCCAACGTCCTGACTTTC
TRBV5-1	TRBJ1-2	NA	NA	CASSFGTLSNYGYTF	TGCGCCAGCAGCTTTGGGACTCTGTCTAACTATGGCTACACCTTC
TRBV5-1	TRBJ1-1	once	TRBD1	CASRPGGNTEAFF	TGCGCCAGCAGGCCAGGGGGCAACACTGAAGCTTTCTTT
TRBV11-2	TRBJ2-2	NA	NA	CADRDTGELFF	TGTGCCGATAGGGACACCGGGGAGCTGTTTTTT
TRBV29-1	TRBJ2-1	NA	TRBD1	CSVGYRGERGNEQFF	TGCAGCGTTGGATACAGGGGAGAGAGGGGGAATGAGCAGTTCTTC
TRBV2	TRBJ2-7	NA	TRBD1	CACRDRVYEQYF	TGTGCCTGTCGAGACAGGGTCTACGAGCAGTACTTC
TRBV7-9	TRBJ2-6	NA	NA	CASSLGWSGANVLTF	TGTGCCAGCAGCTTAGGCTGGTCTGGGGCCAACGTCCTGACTTTC
TRBV5-1	TRBJ2-6	NA	NA	CASSSTSDRLGANVLTF	TGCGCCAGCAGCTCGACTTCGGACCGACTGGGGGCCAACGTCCTGACTTTC
TRBV14	TRBJ2-5	NA	TRBD2	CASSLTSGQETQYF	TGTGCCAGCAGCCTAACTAGCGGACAAGAGACCCAGTACTTC
TRBV7-3	TRBJ2-3	once	NA	CASSLAGHIADTQYF	TGTGCCAGCAGCTTAGCGGGTCATATCGCAGATACGCAGTATTTT
TRBV6-5	TRBJ1-1	NA	NA	CASSRQLNTEAFF	TGTGCCAGCAGCCGGCAGTTGAACACTGAAGCTTTCTTT
TRBV28	TRBJ1-5	NA	NA	CASSLSHQPQHF	TGTGCCAGCAGTTTATCCCACCAGCCCCAGCATTTT